Listed below are T cell receptor beta chains from one sample, sequenced in a study of blood T cell repertoires in COVID-19. Assay: immunoSEQ multiplex PCR; the TCRdb copy retains only in-frame clones and omits some. The table records 55,000 to 75,000 clones, approximately 85% of them present only once. Input material: peripheral blood. These receptors were obtained from a man between 45 and 60 years old with active COVID-19. Each CDR3 is given without its conserved first and last residue. Fields, in order: clone size, J gene, V gene, CDR3 protein. Rows give clone size only sometimes, using once, few, many, or a class for an expanded clone.

>-|TRBJ2-7|TRBV19
ASSIFGGQGIYEQY
>-|TRBJ1-2|TRBV9
ASSDESNYGYT
>-|TRBJ1-1|TRBV11-1
ASSLVMGTEFEAF
>-|TRBJ2-1|TRBV7-3
ASSMSGGDEQF
>few|TRBJ2-3|TRBV7-7
ASSLGTSLSDTQY
>few|TRBJ1-1|TRBV11-2
ASSTAPNTEAF
>-|TRBJ2-4|TRBV4-2
ASSFNRENIQY
>-|TRBJ2-3|TRBV19
ASSMTGVDTQY
>-|TRBJ2-1|TRBV4-2
ASSQQRGGRNEQF
>-|TRBJ1-4|TRBV15
ATSRGAWGGAVSEKLF
>-|TRBJ1-1|TRBV11-3
ASSPFRATEAF
>few|TRBJ1-3|TRBV2
ASRSEAGNTIY
>-|TRBJ1-3|TRBV5-6
ASSLDWTGRNTIY
>-|TRBJ1-1|TRBV5-4
ATDPQGLNTEAF
>-|TRBJ2-1|TRBV2
AGTRTSGGRRGEQF
>-|TRBJ2-7|TRBV15
ATSRERGPFYEQY
>-|TRBJ2-7|TRBV11-2
ASSDSSYEQY
>few|TRBJ1-6|TRBV5-1
ASSLGQGGSPLH
>-|TRBJ2-1|TRBV2
ASSGTSGGFIWRNEQF
>-|TRBJ1-6|TRBV9
ASSVEQTNSPLH
>once|TRBJ2-7|TRBV5-1
ASSWPSGSYEQY
>-|TRBJ2-5|TRBV6-2/TRBV6-3
ASSQGTGGQETQY
>-|TRBJ2-3|TRBV4-2
ASSPGLAGTDTQY
>-|TRBJ2-1|TRBV20-1
SAAGGLEQF
>once|TRBJ2-7|TRBV10-3
AIKGMGTGRVEQY